The clone carrying this TCR beta chain was seen only a few times. What it binds is unknown. This CDR3 has 13 amino acids. Deletions cut 8 bases from V and 3 bases from J, with 13 bases between. Germline V CDR1 and CDR2: MNHGY, SAAAGT. The sequenced template was cDNA made from the entire isolated RNA. Mean read depth for naive, central memory and regulatory T cell samples was approximately 3.57 million reads. The method was immunoSEQ multiplex PCR; TCRdb's version includes in-frame clones alone and lacks a portion of them. Among more than 150,000 clones listed, approximately 9.1% were seen once. The data stem from a study of beta chain features in type 1 diabetes. Stem cell-like memory, regulatory, central memory and naive CD4+ cells were sorted via CD45RO/CCR7/CD25/CD127/CD95/CD27. Whole-study results and caveats: Compared to healthy donors, patients appeared to have naive, central memory and Treg TCRB repertoires that were more alike.

The chain uses TRBV6-8 and TRBJ1-2, with D hard to call. Sequenced: central memory CD4+ T cells from blood. The receptor's source is a young woman in good health. The CDR3 sequence is CASLPQVHYGYTF. The CDR3 DNA sequence: TGTGCCAGCTTACCCCAGGTTCACTATGGCTACACCTTC.